The 22 T cell receptor beta chains below were found in one sample sequenced in a study of CD8+ T cells in alopecia areata. Sample treatment: oral pan-JAK inhibitor, 5-10 mg twice daily. As the sequencing template, cDNA was produced by extracting RNA and reverse transcribing it. Produced via immunoSEQ multiplex PCR; TCRdb's table is partial and in-frame only. The sample carries a few hundred thousand clones, more than 45% recorded once. Sequencing was performed on CD4+ T cells sorted from blood, taken at week 4, from a patient treated with tofacitinib. The receptors here all came from a human donor with alopecia areata.

The chain carries TRBV10-3 and TRBJ2-5, with D perhaps matching TRBD2 (6 bases). Germline loops: CDR1 ENHRY, CDR2 SYGVKD. Trimming removed 6 bases from V and 2 bases from J, with 7 bases in between. The CDR3 extends over 12 amino acids. The CDR3 DNA reads as TGTGCCATCAGGGGAGGACAAGAGACCCAGTACTTC. It codes for CAIRGGQETQYF.

This clone was counted at least ten times. This rearrangement joins TRBV9 to TRBJ1-2; D not resolved. V lost 0 bases and J lost 0, with 9 bases in between. There are 15 residues in the CDR3. Germline V gene sequence: CDR1 SGDLS, CDR2 YYNGEE. The CDR3 coding sequence is TGTGCCAGCAGCGTAGAGGGTCGGGCTAACTATGGCTACACCTTC. This translates into CASSVEGRANYGYTF.

With respect to this clone: This CDR3 is also generated by other DNA sequences in the sample. The genes are TRBV29-1 and TRBJ1-1; 8 nucleotides match TRBD1. The CDR3 extends over 13 amino acids. V was pared by 7 bases and J by 0 bases, with 4 bases of the junction left unmatched. Germline CDR1 SQVTM, CDR2 ANQGSEA. The CDR3 DNA follows: TGCAGCGCCCACAGGGGGATGAACACTGAAGCTTTCTTT. Protein product: CSAHRGMNTEAFF.

J is TRBJ1-1 and V is TRBV15; D uncertain. CDR1 LNHNV and CDR2 YYDKDF come from the germline V gene (reference sequence). V gave up 4 bases and J gave up 4 bases, with 10 bases separating them. The CDR3 length is 13 residues. The CDR3 DNA reads TGTGCCACCAGCACAGGAGAAATCACTGAAGCTTTCTTT. Protein sequence: CATSTGEITEAFF.

The CDR3 here is CASSEREMETQYF. Here the CDR3 DNA reads TGCGCCAGCAGTGAGAGGGAAATGGAGACCCAGTACTTC. This chain joins TRBV10-1 and TRBJ2-5; D remains unclear. This CDR3 has 13 residues. Deletions cut 2 bases from V and 5 bases from J, with 9 bases between. The germline V gene encodes CDR1 WNHNN and CDR2 SYGVQD (reference sequence).

V is TRBV7-9 and J is TRBJ1-4, with a weak D call TRBD1 (6 bases). The CDR3 has 16 amino acids. Germline-derived CDR1 and CDR2 are SEHNR and FQNEAQ (reference sequence). The V end was cut by 4 bases, the J end by 0 bases, with 12 bases between. The CDR3: CASSSHNRATNEKLFF. CDR3 DNA sequence: TGTGCCAGCAGCTCGCATAACAGGGCAACTAATGAAAAACTGTTTTTT.

The chain combines TRBV29-1 with TRBJ1-2; TRBD1 agrees at 9 bases. The CDR3 extends over 16 amino acids. J lost 2 bases, V lost 6 bases, and 13 bases had no gene match. Looked up from germline, CDR1 is SQVTM and CDR2 is ANQGSEA. Here the CDR3 reads CSVLTPTGGANYGYTF. CDR3 in DNA: TGCAGCGTCCTAACCCCTACAGGGGGCGCGAACTATGGCTACACCTTC.

The chain uses TRBV29-1 and TRBJ2-3, with D possibly TRBD2 on 5 matching bases. Trimming removed 7 bases at V and 6 bases at J, with 11 bases between. Germline V CDR1 and CDR2: SQVTM, ANQGSEA. The CDR3 consists of 11 residues. CDR3 sequence: CSAQERDTQYF. The CDR3 nucleotides are TGCAGCGCGCAGGAGCGGGATACGCAGTATTTT.

The chain couples TRBV27 to TRBJ1-2; D is uncertain. Deletions cut 6 bases from V and 7 bases from J, with 18 bases between. There are 14 residues in the CDR3. Germline CDR1 is MNHEY and CDR2 is SMNVEV (reference sequence). As DNA, the CDR3 is TGTGCCAGCAGCGACCCCCGGGGAATTGGTGGCTACACCTTC. Protein: CASSDPRGIGGYTF.

This chain connects TRBV29-1 to TRBJ2-7; 7 bases fit TRBD2. With 6 bases clipped from V and 1 base from J, the junction kept 18 bases outside the gene matches. The CDR3 extends over 17 amino acids. The V gene's germline CDR1 is SQVTM and CDR2 ANQGSEA. The CDR3 is CSVGRLAAERRSYEQYF. In nucleotides, the CDR3 is TGCAGCGTAGGGAGGCTAGCGGCGGAACGGAGGTCCTACGAGCAGTACTTC.

This clone was observed a few times. Sequence at one end of the junction differs from germline and may be a read error. The J gene is TRBJ2-2, the V gene TRBV29-1; possible D gene TRBD1, 6 bases. CDR1 and CDR2 (germline): SQVTM, ANQGSEA. The CDR3 totals 14 residues. The CDR3 reads CSVQDRRNTGELFF. CDR3 nucleotides: TGCAGCGTTCAAGACAGGAGGAACACCGGGGAGCTGTTTTTT.

This clone was counted between two and nine times. J is TRBJ1-1 and V is TRBV11-2, with D possibly matching TRBD1 (5 bases). The CDR3 sequence is 14 residues long. Germline V gene lookup returns CDR1 SGHAT and CDR2 FQNNGV. With 4 bases removed from V and 1 base from J, the gap between germline ends came to 10 bases. The CDR3 bases are TGTGCCAGCAGCTCACAGGCGGGGAACACTGAAGCTTTCTTT. Amino acid sequence: CASSSQAGNTEAFF.

The rearrangement links TRBV30 to TRBJ2-7; D gene ambiguous. The CDR3 extends over 12 amino acids. CDR1 is GTSNPN, CDR2 SVGIG, per germline (reference sequence). The V and J ends lost 0 bases and 4 bases respectively, with 7 bases between them. The CDR3 loop reads CAWSVGRYEQYF. CDR3 sequence (DNA): TGTGCCTGGAGTGTGGGCAGATACGAGCAGTACTTC.

The chain joins TRBV29-1 to TRBJ1-2, with D perhaps TRBD1 (6 bases). Germline CDR1 reads SQVTM; CDR2 reads ANQGSEA. V lost 5 bases and J lost 10, with 14 bases in between. This CDR3 is 11 amino acids long. CDR3 nucleotide sequence: TGCAGCGTTAGGGACACCACCCTCTACACCTTC. It codes for CSVRDTTLYTF.

This chain links TRBV5-1 with TRBJ2-3, with TRBD1 as a possible D gene (7 bases). The CDR3 totals 15 residues. The V gene lost 4 bases and the J gene lost 2 bases, with 14 bases spanning the gap. Germline values: CDR1 SGHRS, CDR2 YFSETQ. The CDR3 region has the DNA TGCGCCAGCAGCCTGACAGGGAGGTTCACAGATACGCAGTATTTT. Translating gives CASSLTGRFTDTQYF.

A note on this clone: Other DNA sequences within the sample encode an identical CDR3. The chain links TRBV5-1 to TRBJ2-7; 7 bases line up with TRBD1. This CDR3 region has 13 residues. Germline-derived CDR1 and CDR2 are SGHRS and YFSETQ. After removal of 4 bases from V and 4 bases from J, the junction contained 5 bases not matched to a gene. The CDR3 DNA reads TGCGCCAGCAGCCAGACAGGGCCTTACGAGCAGTACTTC. Amino acids: CASSQTGPYEQYF. The full variable domain, with the rest looked up from reference TRBV5-1 and TRBJ2-7, is KAGVTQTPRYLIKTRGQQVTLSCSPISGHRSVSWYQQTPGQGLQFLFEYFSETQRNKGNFPGRFSGRQFSNSRSEMNVSTLELGDSALYLCASSQTGPYEQYFGPGTRLTVT.

This clone turned up a few times. V usage is TRBV23-1 and J usage is TRBJ1-2; 7 bases map to TRBD1. TRBV23-1 is recorded as an ORF, its role being uncertain. The CDR3 totals 17 residues. The trim removed 4 bases at V and 1 base at J, leaving 12 bases unmatched. The CDR3 region has the DNA TGCGCCAGCAGTCCTGCGGGACAGCGCCTATTTAACTATGGCTACACCTTC. It codes for CASSPAGQRLFNYGYTF.

The genes are TRBV29-1 and TRBJ1-1; D unresolved. The germline V gene has CDR1 SQVTM and CDR2 ANQGSEA. This CDR3 is 13 amino acids long. V lost 3 bases and J lost 9, with 17 bases in between. The DNA for the CDR3 is TGCAGCGTTGATAGGAGGGTGTCGCCTAAAGCTTTCTTT. Translating it yields CSVDRRVSPKAFF.

The chain employs TRBV5-6 and TRBJ1-2; D gene uncertain. The length of the CDR3 is 14 residues. With 4 bases removed from V and 7 bases from J, the gap between germline ends came to 17 bases. Germline V gene data show CDR1 as SGHDT and CDR2 as YYEEEE. CDR3 loop: CASSRPTEAGGYTF. The CDR3 region has the DNA TGTGCCAGCAGCCGTCCCACAGAGGCGGGTGGCTACACCTTC.

This clone was detected only a few times. This CDR3 is CSVQGGTGNTEAFF. In nucleotides, the CDR3 is TGCAGCGTCCAAGGGGGAACTGGGAACACTGAAGCTTTCTTT. The chain joins TRBV29-1 to TRBJ1-1; perhaps TRBD1 as D (6 bases). CDR3 length: 14 amino acids. V dropped 6 bases and J dropped 1 base, with 15 bases sitting between them. The germline V gene encodes CDR1 SQVTM and CDR2 ANQGSEA.

The chain joins TRBV29-1 to TRBJ2-3, with 7 bases identical to TRBD1. V lost 7 bases and J lost 0; bases outside the gene matches: 7. The CDR3 sequence is 14 residues long. CDR1 and CDR2 (germline): SQVTM, ANQGSEA. The CDR3 loop reads CSGVDRASTDTQYF. The DNA of the CDR3 is TGCAGCGGGGTCGACAGGGCTAGCACAGATACGCAGTATTTT.

V usage is TRBV5-1 and J usage is TRBJ1-1; D uncertain. This CDR3 region has 14 residues. V lost 4 bases to trimming and J lost 1 base, with 11 bases between them. Germline assignment: CDR1 SGHRS and CDR2 YFSETQ. CDR3 sequence: CASSPQSSNTEAFF. The CDR3 coding sequence is TGCGCCAGCAGCCCTCAGTCTTCGAACACTGAAGCTTTCTTT.